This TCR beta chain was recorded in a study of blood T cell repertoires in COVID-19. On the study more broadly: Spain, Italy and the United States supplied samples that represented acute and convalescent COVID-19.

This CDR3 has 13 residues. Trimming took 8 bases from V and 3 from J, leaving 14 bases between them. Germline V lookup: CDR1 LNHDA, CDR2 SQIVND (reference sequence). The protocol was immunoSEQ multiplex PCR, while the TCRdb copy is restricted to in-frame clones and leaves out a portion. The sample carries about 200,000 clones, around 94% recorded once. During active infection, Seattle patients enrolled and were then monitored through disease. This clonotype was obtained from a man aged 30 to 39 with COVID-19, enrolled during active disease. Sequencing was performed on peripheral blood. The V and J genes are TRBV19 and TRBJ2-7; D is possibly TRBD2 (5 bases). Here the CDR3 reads CASSRGSDYEQYF. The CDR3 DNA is TGTGCCAGTTCCCGGGGTAGTGACTACGAGCAGTACTTC.